One and the same sample provided the 28 T cell receptor beta chains below, sequenced in a study of cytomegalovirus exposure and HLA in healthy donors. PCR employed 60 Vbeta and 13 Jbeta primers. Using immunoSEQ multiplex PCR, the repertoire was profiled, and TCRdb retains in-frame clones only, with some absent. The data show 140,000 or so clones, with roughly 90% seen just once and roughly 0.5% held by the top ten. The specimen was PBMCs. The receptors originated from a middle-aged woman in good health and CMV-seronegative.

This clone was counted once. V and J are TRBV28 and TRBJ2-1, with 10 bases aligning to TRBD1. This CDR3 is built from 16 residues. The trim removed 4 bases at V and 2 bases at J, leaving 5 bases unmatched. CDR1 is MDHEN, CDR2 SYDVKM, per germline. The CDR3 loop reads CASSSSGTGAYNEQFF. The CDR3, as DNA: TGTGCCAGCAGTTCATCCGGGACAGGGGCCTACAATGAGCAGTTCTTC.

This chain connects TRBV10-3 to TRBJ1-1; no definite D call. Germline CDR1 is ENHRY and CDR2 is SYGVKD. Trimming pared 2 bases from V and 5 bases from J, leaving 15 bases between. The CDR3 sequence is 15 residues long. The CDR3: CAISETVSPPTEAFF. CDR3 nucleotide sequence: TGTGCCATCAGTGAGACGGTTTCCCCCCCGACTGAAGCTTTCTTT.

This clone was seen more than once but under ten times. V gene TRBV7-2 combines with J gene TRBJ2-2; 10 nucleotides agree with TRBD1. Looked up from germline, CDR1 is SGHTA and CDR2 is FQGNSA. This CDR3 comprises 16 residues. V lost 5 bases, J lost 2 bases, and 5 bases stayed unmatched. The CDR3 DNA sequence: TGTGCCAGCAGCGCGACAGGGGGCGCAAACACCGGGGAGCTGTTTTTT. Translated, it gives CASSATGGANTGELFF.

V is TRBV5-8 and J is TRBJ2-5; no firm D call. Trimming cost V 5 bases and J 2 bases, with 10 bases left between them. This CDR3 is 13 amino acids long. The germline V gene has CDR1 SGHTS and CDR2 YDEGEE. Here the CDR3 DNA reads TGTGCCAGCAGGCCGGGTCCACAAGAGACCCAGTACTTC. This translates into CASRPGPQETQYF. Full variable domain (outside the CDR3, taken from reference TRBV5-8 and TRBJ2-5): EAGVTQSPTHLIKTRGQQATLRCSPISGHTSVYWYQQALGLGLQFLLWYDEGEERNRGNFPPRFSGRQFPNYSSELNVNALELEDSALYLCASRPGPQETQYFGPGTRLLVL.

This clone was counted once. This sequence joins TRBV30 and TRBJ2-3; TRBD2 agrees at 7 bases. Germline assignment: CDR1 GTSNPN and CDR2 SVGIG (reference sequence). This CDR3 has 18 amino acids. The junction had 14 bases not matched to a gene; V was cut back by 0 bases and J by 2 bases. The CDR3 DNA reads as TGTGCCTGGAGTGTACGAGGTTTTTGGAGCGGGGTCACAGATACGCAGTATTTT. Translated: CAWSVRGFWSGVTDTQYF.

The chain uses TRBV7-2 and TRBJ1-5, with a weak D call TRBD1 (6 bases). This CDR3 contains 14 residues. CDR1 and CDR2 (germline): SGHTA, FQGNSA. V was shortened by 5 bases and J by 8 bases, with 16 bases between the two germline ends. The CDR3 spells CASSPRSAGEPQHF. DNA for the CDR3: TGTGCCAGCAGCCCACGATCAGCAGGGGAGCCCCAGCATTTT.

This clone has more than one count but fewer than ten. The genes are TRBV5-4 and TRBJ1-2, with a tentative D call TRBD1 (5 bases). CDR3 length: 14 amino acids. CDR1 SGHNT and CDR2 YYREEE come from the germline V gene (reference sequence). V was shortened by 2 bases and J by 4 bases, with 12 bases between the two germline ends. The CDR3 sequence is CASSFQGGVYGYTF. CDR3 in DNA: TGTGCCAGCAGCTTTCAGGGAGGGGTCTATGGCTACACCTTC.

This clone appeared a single time. The CDR3, as DNA: TGTGCCAGCAGTGAACCAGGGAAGCAGAATGAGCAGTTCTTC. It codes for CASSEPGKQNEQFF. This chain links TRBV6-1 with TRBJ2-1, with D tentatively TRBD1 (5 bases). Looked up from germline, CDR1 is MNHNS and CDR2 is SASEGT. The CDR3 contains 14 residues. Trimming stripped 2 bases from V and 7 bases from J, with 12 bases between.

The chain uses TRBV6-5 and TRBJ1-4, with 8 bases matching TRBD1. The CDR3 spans 15 residues. Germline loops: CDR1 MNHEY, CDR2 SVGAGI. V was pared by 6 bases and J by 3 bases, with 6 bases of the junction left unmatched. This CDR3 is CASSSQGAANEKLFF. DNA of the CDR3: TGTGCCAGCAGCTCTCAGGGGGCTGCTAATGAAAAACTGTTTTTT.

This clone was detected once. The chain joins TRBV7-6 to TRBJ2-7; D might be TRBD1 (5 bases). V was clipped by 5 bases and J by 5 bases, with 13 bases between them. CDR1 is SGHVS and CDR2 is FNYEAQ in the germline V gene. The CDR3 consists of 13 residues. The CDR3 loop reads CASSTSGIHEQYF. The CDR3 nucleotides read TGTGCCAGCAGCACCTCAGGGATCCACGAGCAGTACTTC.

Worth noting for this clone: Other nucleotide sequences from this sample produce the same CDR3. The rearrangement joins TRBV7-2 to TRBJ2-1; possible D gene TRBD2, 5 bases. V was trimmed by 2 bases and J by 5 bases, leaving 10 bases between them. The CDR3 has 14 residues. Germline CDR1 reads SGHTA; CDR2 reads FQGNSA. Here the CDR3 reads CASSLQGLNNEQFF. The CDR3 bases are TGTGCCAGCAGCTTACAAGGACTTAACAATGAGCAGTTCTTC.

This clone was counted between two and nine times. The rearrangement uses TRBV4-1 and TRBJ2-7; D gene uncertain. This CDR3 is 18 amino acids long. The V gene's germline CDR1 is MGHRA and CDR2 YSYEKL. V gave up 1 base and J gave up 3 bases, with 22 bases separating them. The CDR3 bases are TGCGCCAGCAGCCAAGTCCCTTTACTGCGGCGAATCATCTACGAGCAGTACTTC. Translated, it gives CASSQVPLLRRIIYEQYF.

J is TRBJ2-7 and V is TRBV13, with TRBD1 identical over 8 bases. The CDR3 is 15 residues long. Germline CDR1 PRHDT, CDR2 FYEKMQ (reference sequence). V shed 6 bases and J 0 bases; nucleotides not matched to a gene: 7. The CDR3 sequence: CASRKTGDPSYEQYF. The CDR3 DNA reads as TGTGCCAGCAGGAAGACAGGGGATCCCTCCTACGAGCAGTACTTC.

This clone was counted a few times. V gene TRBV29-1 combines with J gene TRBJ2-5; 11 positions agree with TRBD2. The trim removed 3 bases at V and 5 bases at J, leaving 2 bases unmatched. CDR3 length: 13 residues. Germline V gene sequence: CDR1 SQVTM, CDR2 ANQGSEA. The CDR3 here is CSVDTSGSETQYF. The DNA of the CDR3 is TGCAGCGTTGACACTAGCGGGAGTGAGACCCAGTACTTC.

The chain uses TRBV7-3 and TRBJ2-5; 7 nucleotides agree with TRBD2. Per germline, CDR1 SGHTA and CDR2 FQGTGA. Trimming at V came to 5 bases and at J to 0 bases, leaving 9 bases not matched to a gene. The length of the CDR3 is 16 residues. CDR3 sequence (DNA): TGTGCCAGCAGCCCTAGCCATAGCGGGTACCAAGAGACCCAGTACTTC. As protein: CASSPSHSGYQETQYF.

This chain links TRBV30 with TRBJ1-5, with D possibly TRBD1 on 5 matching bases. Per the germline V gene, CDR1 is GTSNPN and CDR2 is SVGIG (reference sequence). The CDR3 is 13 amino acids. V gave up 2 bases and J gave up 7 bases, with 12 bases separating them. For the CDR3, the DNA is TGTGCCTGGAGTTTATCGGGGGAGCAGCCCCAGCATTTT. Its protein product is CAWSLSGEQPQHF.

This rearrangement joins TRBV5-4 to TRBJ2-7, with TRBD1 matching over 8 bases. Germline-derived CDR1 and CDR2 are SGHNT and YYREEE (reference sequence). There are 12 residues in the CDR3. The V segment lost 5 bases and the J segment 6 bases; nucleotides outside the gene matches: 4. The CDR3, as DNA: TGTGCCAGCAGTAAAGACAGGGGCGAGCAGTACTTC. Protein product: CASSKDRGEQYF.

The chain joins TRBV7-8 to TRBJ1-1; D gene ambiguous. Germline CDR1 reads SGHVS; CDR2 reads FQNEAQ. Trimming removed 2 bases at V and 4 bases at J, with 14 bases between. This CDR3 is 15 amino acids long. CDR3 residues: CASSLITQAGTEAFF. The CDR3 DNA reads TGTGCCAGCAGCTTAATTACCCAGGCCGGCACTGAAGCTTTCTTT. The full variable domain, with the rest looked up from reference TRBV7-8 and TRBJ1-1, is GAGVSQSPRYKVAKRGQDVALRCDPISGHVSLFWYQQALGQGPEFLTYFQNEAQLDKSGLPSDRFFAERPEGSVSTLKIQRTQQEDSAVYLCASSLITQAGTEAFFGQGTRLTVV.

Details on this clone: A junction boundary mismatches the germline segment, possibly from a read error. V is TRBV18 and J is TRBJ1-2, with D maybe TRBD1 (5 bases). Per the germline V gene, CDR1 is KGHSH and CDR2 is LQKENI. The CDR3 runs 15 residues. CDR3 coding DNA: TGTACCAGCCCACCACAGATACAGGTCCCTTATGGCTACACCTTC. It codes for CTSPPQIQVPYGYTF.

The chain is built from TRBV18 and TRBJ2-1, with a tentative D call TRBD2 (6 bases). CDR3 length: 14 residues. The germline V gene encodes CDR1 KGHSH and CDR2 LQKENI. Trimming left V 3 bases short and J 11 bases short, with 17 bases between. Here the CDR3 reads CASSPGGSTMKQFF. In DNA form, the CDR3 reads TGTGCCAGCTCACCCGGGGGAAGTACAATGAAGCAGTTCTTC.

V is TRBV18 and J is TRBJ2-7, with 7 bases lining up with TRBD2. V lost 3 bases and J lost 0; bases outside the gene matches: 11. In germline, CDR1 is KGHSH, CDR2 LQKENI. The CDR3 runs to 17 residues. As DNA, the CDR3 is TGTGCCAGCTCACCTGGAGCGGGAATATTGGGCTCCTACGAGCAGTACTTC. Residues: CASSPGAGILGSYEQYF.

This clone occurred once. V usage is TRBV7-2 and J usage is TRBJ1-2; 10 bases align to TRBD1. Germline lookup yields CDR1 SGHTA and CDR2 FQGNSA. This CDR3 is 15 amino acids long. After removal of 5 bases from V and 4 bases from J, the junction contained 7 bases not matched to a gene. CDR3 region: CASSKDRGLFYGYTF. In DNA, the CDR3 is TGTGCCAGCAGCAAAGACAGGGGGCTTTTCTATGGCTACACCTTC.

This chain connects TRBV28 to TRBJ2-3; 9 bases align to TRBD2. J was trimmed by 2 bases and V by 4 bases; bases with no gene match: 4. The CDR3 has 15 residues. The germline V gene encodes CDR1 MDHEN and CDR2 SYDVKM. The CDR3 DNA follows: TGTGCCAGCAGTTCCCTAGCGGGGATCACAGATACGCAGTATTTT. Amino acids: CASSSLAGITDTQYF. Together with reference TRBV28 and TRBJ2-3, the CDR3 gives the full variable domain: DVKVTQSSRYLVKRTGEKVFLECVQDMDHENMFWYRQDPGLGLRLIYFSYDVKMKEKGDIPEGYSVSREKKERFSLILESASTNQTSMYLCASSSLAGITDTQYFGPGTRLTVL.

The chain employs TRBV25-1 and TRBJ2-7; possible D gene TRBD2, 6 bases. The CDR3 runs to 13 residues. CDR1 and CDR2 (germline): MGHDK, SYGVNS. V gave up 0 bases and J gave up 5 bases, with 8 bases separating them. The CDR3: CASSEYTGDEQYF. The DNA of the CDR3 is TGTGCCAGCAGTGAATATACGGGGGACGAGCAGTACTTC.

The chain combines TRBV5-1 with TRBJ2-3, with D uncertain. The CDR3 is made up of 14 amino acids. Trimming stripped 0 bases from V and 2 bases from J, with 7 bases between. Germline CDR1 is SGHRS and CDR2 is YFSETQ. DNA for the CDR3: TGCGCCAGCAGCTTGGCGCAACTCACAGATACGCAGTATTTT. Protein: CASSLAQLTDTQYF.

The V gene is TRBV5-4, the J gene TRBJ2-2; D unresolved. The CDR3 has 14 amino acids. CDR1 and CDR2 (germline): SGHNT, YYREEE (reference sequence). The germline V and J ends were trimmed by 0 bases and 1 base, with 4 bases remaining between them. The CDR3 protein is CASSLDKNTGELFF. The DNA of the CDR3 is TGTGCCAGCAGCTTGGACAAGAACACCGGGGAGCTGTTTTTT.

The rearrangement uses TRBV27 and TRBJ2-1; 8 nucleotides agree with TRBD2. Trimming cost V 11 bases and J 9 bases; bases outside gene matches: 9. Germline CDR1 is MNHEY and CDR2 is SMNVEV (reference sequence). The length of the CDR3 is 12 residues. The CDR3 DNA is TGTGCCGCAAAGCGGGAGTGGGGTGAGCAGTTCTTC. This sequence encodes CAAKREWGEQFF.

This chain uses TRBV29-1 with TRBJ2-7; D is uncertain. V lost 2 bases, J lost 4 bases, and 12 bases lay in between. CDR3 length: 13 amino acids. Germline lookup yields CDR1 SQVTM and CDR2 ANQGSEA. As DNA, the CDR3 is TGCAGCGTTGAACGGCTAGAGACGTACGAGCAGTACTTC. It yields the protein CSVERLETYEQYF.